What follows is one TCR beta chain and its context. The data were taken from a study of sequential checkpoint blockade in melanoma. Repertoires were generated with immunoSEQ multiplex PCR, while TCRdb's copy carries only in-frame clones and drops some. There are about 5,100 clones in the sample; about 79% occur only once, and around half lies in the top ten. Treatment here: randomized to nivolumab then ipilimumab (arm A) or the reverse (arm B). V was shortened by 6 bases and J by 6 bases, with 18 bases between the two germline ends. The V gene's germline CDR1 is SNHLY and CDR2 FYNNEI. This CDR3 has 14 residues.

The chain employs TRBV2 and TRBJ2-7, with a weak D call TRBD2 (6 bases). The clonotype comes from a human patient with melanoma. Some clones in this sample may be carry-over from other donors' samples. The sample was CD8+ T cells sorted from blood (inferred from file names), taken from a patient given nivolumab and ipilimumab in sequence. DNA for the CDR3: TGTGCCAGCAGCCCTGGACTGTTAGCGGCCGAGCAGTACTTC. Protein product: CASSPGLLAAEQYF.